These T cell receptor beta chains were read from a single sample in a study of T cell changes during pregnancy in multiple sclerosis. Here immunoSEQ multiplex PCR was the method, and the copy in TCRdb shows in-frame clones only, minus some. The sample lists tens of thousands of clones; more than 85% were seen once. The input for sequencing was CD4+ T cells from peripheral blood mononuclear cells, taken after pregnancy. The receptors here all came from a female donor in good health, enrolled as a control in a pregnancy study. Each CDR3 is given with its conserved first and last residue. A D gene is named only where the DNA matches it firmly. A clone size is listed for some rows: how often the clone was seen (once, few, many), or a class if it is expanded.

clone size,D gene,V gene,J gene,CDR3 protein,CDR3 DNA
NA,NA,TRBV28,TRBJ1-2,CASSPQEYGYTF,TGTGCCAGCAGTCCTCAGGAATATGGCTACACCTTC
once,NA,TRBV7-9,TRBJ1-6,CASSLGVIGGSPLHF,TGTGCCAGCAGCTTAGGGGTCATCGGCGGGTCACCCCTCCACTTT
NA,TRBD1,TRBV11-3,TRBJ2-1,CASSTGQRNEQFF,TGTGCCAGCAGCACGGGACAGCGCAATGAGCAGTTCTTC
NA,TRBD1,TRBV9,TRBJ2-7,CASSLTTGNYVDEQYF,TGTGCCAGCAGCCTCACGACAGGGAATTACGTCGACGAGCAGTACTTC
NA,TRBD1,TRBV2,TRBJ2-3,CASSERGPAQYF,TGTGCCAGCAGTGAAAGGGGGCCTGCGCAGTATTTT
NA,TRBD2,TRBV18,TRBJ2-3,CASSLRIEVAGGGTDTQYF,TGTGCCAGCTCACTACGCATCGAGGTAGCGGGAGGGGGCACAGATACGCAGTATTTT
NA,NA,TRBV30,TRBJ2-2,CAWSVRVIQGGSGELFF,TGTGCCTGGAGTGTACGCGTTATCCAGGGTGGATCCGGGGAGCTGTTTTTT
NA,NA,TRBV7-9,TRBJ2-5,CASSSRTEGETQYF,TGTGCCAGCAGCTCCCGGACGGAGGGGGAGACCCAGTACTTC
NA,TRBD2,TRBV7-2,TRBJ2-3,CASSLGSGRVSTDTQYF,TGTGCCAGCAGCTTAGGTAGCGGGAGGGTAAGCACAGATACGCAGTATTTT
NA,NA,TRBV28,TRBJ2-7,CASSSSSGTLYEQYF,TGTGCCAGCAGTTCCTCCTCCGGGACTCTCTACGAGCAGTACTTC
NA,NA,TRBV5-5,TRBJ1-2,CASSDLPGTNYGYTF,TGTGCCAGCAGTGACCTGCCGGGAACTAACTATGGCTACACCTTC
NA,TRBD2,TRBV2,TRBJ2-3,CASRTAGGTDTQYF,TGTGCCAGCAGGACGGCGGGGGGCACAGATACGCAGTATTTT
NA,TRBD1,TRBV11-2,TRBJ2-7,CASAQTGKAAYEQYF,TGTGCCAGCGCCCAGACAGGGAAGGCTGCCTACGAGCAGTACTTC
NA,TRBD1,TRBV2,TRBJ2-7,CASRPVDRATREQYF,TGTGCCAGCAGGCCGGTGGACAGGGCTACCCGGGAGCAGTACTTC
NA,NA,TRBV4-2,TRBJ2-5,CASSQETRVGGRGETQYF,TGTGCCAGCAGCCAAGAGACTAGAGTGGGGGGGCGTGGAGAGACCCAGTACTTC
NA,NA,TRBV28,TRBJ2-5,CASSFQVTQYF,TGTGCCAGCAGTTTTCAGGTGACCCAGTACTTC
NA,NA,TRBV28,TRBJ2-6,CASEQAHSGANVLTF,TGTGCCAGCGAGCAGGCCCACTCTGGGGCCAACGTCCTGACTTTC
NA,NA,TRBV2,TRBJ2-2,CASRASVARSGELFF,TGTGCCAGCAGAGCTTCCGTAGCCCGGTCCGGGGAGCTGTTTTTT
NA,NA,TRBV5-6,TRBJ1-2,CASSPDINYGYTF,TGTGCCAGCAGCCCGGACATAAACTATGGCTACACCTTC
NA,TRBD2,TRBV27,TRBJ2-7,CASSLSTVGRTYEQYF,TGTGCCAGCAGCCTATCCACGGTCGGGAGGACCTACGAGCAGTACTTC
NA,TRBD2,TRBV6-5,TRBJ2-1,CASSYSSGGSRNEQFF,TGTGCCAGCAGTTACTCAAGTGGCGGGAGCAGGAATGAGCAGTTCTTC
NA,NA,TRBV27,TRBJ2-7,CASRAAGLEEQYF,TGTGCCAGCAGGGCCGCCGGGTTAGAAGAGCAGTACTTC
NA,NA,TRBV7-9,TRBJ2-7,CASSPPVYEQYF,TGTGCCAGCAGCCCTCCGGTCTACGAGCAGTACTTC
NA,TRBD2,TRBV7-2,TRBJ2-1,CASSLAGAGAGQFF,TGTGCCAGCAGCTTAGCGGGAGCGGGGGCCGGGCAGTTCTTC
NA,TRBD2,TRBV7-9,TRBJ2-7,CASSLAQGAGAYEQYF,TGTGCCAGCAGCTTAGCACAGGGAGCGGGAGCCTACGAGCAGTACTTC
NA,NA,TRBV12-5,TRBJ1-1,CASGLVRQSEAFF,TGTGCTAGTGGTTTGGTACGACAGTCTGAAGCTTTCTTT
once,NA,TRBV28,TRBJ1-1,CASSLRQMNTEAFF,TGTGCCAGCAGTTTGCGACAGATGAACACTGAAGCTTTCTTT
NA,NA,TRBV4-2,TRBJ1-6,CASSQEAISYNSPLHF,TGTGCCAGCAGCCAAGAAGCTATCTCCTATAATTCACCCCTCCACTTT
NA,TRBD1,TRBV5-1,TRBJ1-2,CASSLNTGTANYGYTF,TGCGCCAGCAGCTTGAACACAGGGACAGCTAACTATGGCTACACCTTC
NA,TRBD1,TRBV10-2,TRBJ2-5,CASSEARGETQYF,TGCGCCAGCAGTGAGGCCAGGGGGGAGACCCAGTACTTC
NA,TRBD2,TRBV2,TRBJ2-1,CASGTRTEQFF,TGTGCCAGCGGGACTAGGACTGAGCAGTTCTTC
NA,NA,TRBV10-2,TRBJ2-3,CASSEARTDTQYF,TGCGCCAGCAGTGAGGCTAGAACAGATACGCAGTATTTT
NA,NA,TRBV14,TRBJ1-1,CASSQTGFTEAFF,TGTGCCAGCAGCCAAACAGGGTTCACTGAAGCTTTCTTT
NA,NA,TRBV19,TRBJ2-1,CASSRTGLPGPEQFF,TGTGCCAGTAGTCGTACAGGGTTGCCGGGGCCCGAGCAGTTCTTC
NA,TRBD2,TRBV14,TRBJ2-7,CASSRLAGVMSYEQYF,TGTGCCAGCAGCAGACTAGCGGGAGTAATGTCCTACGAGCAGTACTTC
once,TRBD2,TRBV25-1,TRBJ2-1,CASSPRGTGRAFEQFF,TGTGCCAGCAGTCCCCGAGGGACGGGGAGGGCCTTTGAGCAGTTCTTC
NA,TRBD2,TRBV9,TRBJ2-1,CASSVRGLGSDNEQFF,TGTGCCAGCAGCGTAAGGGGACTAGGGTCCGACAATGAGCAGTTCTTC
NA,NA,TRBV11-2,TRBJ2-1,CASSFGGGKYNEQFF,TGTGCCAGCAGCTTTGGAGGTGGGAAATACAATGAGCAGTTCTTC
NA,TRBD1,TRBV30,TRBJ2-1,CAWSRGSGTGSKREQFF,TGTGCCTGGAGCAGGGGATCCGGGACAGGGAGTAAGCGTGAGCAGTTCTTC
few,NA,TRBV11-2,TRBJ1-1,CASSPRDTEAFF,TGTGCCAGCAGCCCGCGGGACACTGAAGCTTTCTTT
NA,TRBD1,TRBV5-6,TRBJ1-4,CASSLRGTGGNEKLFF,TGTGCCAGCAGCTTACGTGGGACAGGGGGTAATGAAAAACTGTTTTTT
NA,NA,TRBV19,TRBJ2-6,CASSISVSAGANVLTF,TGTGCCAGTAGTATTTCGGTTTCTGCCGGGGCCAACGTCCTGACTTTC
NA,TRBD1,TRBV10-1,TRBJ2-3,CASSTGGPTQYF,TGCGCCAGCTCCACAGGGGGACCTACGCAGTATTTT
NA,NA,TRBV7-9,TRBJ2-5,CASSFGPAGPGETQYF,TGTGCCAGCAGCTTTGGGCCGGCGGGGCCGGGAGAGACCCAGTACTTC